The 15 T cell receptor beta chains below were found in one sample sequenced in a study of beta chain features in type 1 diabetes. The whole isolated RNA underwent reverse transcription, so sequencing captured expressed TCRB transcripts. Repertoires were generated with immunoSEQ multiplex PCR, while TCRdb's copy carries only in-frame clones and drops some. The sample shows 140,000 or so clones, around a tenth of them seen only once. The sample consisted of central memory CD4+ T cells from blood. The source of these receptors is a man aged 18 to 29 in good health.

This clone was observed a handful of times. V usage is TRBV7-2 and J usage is TRBJ2-7, with TRBD2 matching 7 bases. This CDR3 comprises 16 residues. With 1 base clipped from V and 0 bases from J, the junction kept 6 bases outside the gene matches. Per the germline V gene, CDR1 is SGHTA and CDR2 is FQGNSA. The CDR3 region is CASSLGSSGVSYEQYF. The CDR3 region has the DNA TGTGCCAGCAGCTTAGGTTCCAGCGGGGTCTCCTACGAGCAGTACTTC.

The genes are TRBV11-2 and TRBJ1-1, with a tentative D call TRBD1 (6 bases). The V gene's germline CDR1 is SGHAT and CDR2 FQNNGV. V lost 2 bases to trimming and J lost 2 bases, with 15 bases between them. The CDR3 contains 16 residues. Written as DNA, the CDR3 is TGTGCCAGCAGCTTATCAGGGGCCAATCCCAACACTGAAGCTTTCTTT. Its protein product is CASSLSGANPNTEAFF.

There are a few counts of this clone. This sequence joins TRBV7-9 and TRBJ2-1; 13 positions match TRBD2. CDR3 size: 12 residues. CDR1 and CDR2 from the germline V gene are SEHNR and FQNEAQ (reference sequence). V lost 5 bases, J lost 14 bases, and 3 bases stayed unmatched. In DNA, the CDR3 is TGTGCCAGCAGCACTAGCGGGGGGGGAAAGTTCTTC. Its protein is CASSTSGGGKFF.

The chain is built from TRBV2 and TRBJ1-5, with D possibly TRBD1 on 5 matching bases. This CDR3 contains 15 residues. The germline V gene encodes CDR1 SNHLY and CDR2 FYNNEI. Trimming took 6 bases from V and 0 from J, leaving 12 bases between them. In nucleotides, the CDR3 is TGTGCCAGCAGCCCCCAGGGCCGTAGCAATCAGCCCCAGCATTTT. It translates to CASSPQGRSNQPQHF.

The gene calls are TRBV2 and TRBJ1-6; 7 bases are shared with TRBD1. The CDR3 is made up of 14 amino acids. After removal of 1 base from V and 10 bases from J, the junction contained 4 bases not matched to a gene. The germline gives CDR1 SNHLY, CDR2 FYNNEI. The CDR3 region has the DNA TGTGCCAGCAGTGAAGAGGGGGCAAAGTCACCCCTCCACTTT. This gives the protein CASSEEGAKSPLHF.

This rearrangement joins TRBV2 to TRBJ2-3; 14 bases map to TRBD2. The CDR3 extends over 17 amino acids. Germline loops: CDR1 SNHLY, CDR2 FYNNEI. Trimming at V came to 1 base and at J to 6 bases, leaving 6 bases not matched to a gene. CDR3 region: CASSEGGLAGGRDTQYF. The CDR3 DNA follows: TGTGCCAGCAGTGAAGGAGGACTAGCGGGGGGTCGGGATACGCAGTATTTT.

This chain uses TRBV28 with TRBJ2-5, with a weak D call TRBD1 (5 bases). Trimming shortened V by 1 base and J by 3 bases, and 6 bases separated the two germline ends. CDR1 MDHEN and CDR2 SYDVKM come from the germline V gene. The CDR3 extends over 13 amino acids. CDR3 sequence reads: CASSLLGEETQYF. The CDR3 region has the DNA TGTGCCAGCAGTTTATTAGGGGAAGAGACCCAGTACTTC.

The J gene is TRBJ1-1, the V gene TRBV7-9; the D gene is possibly TRBD1 (6 bases). Looked up from germline, CDR1 is SEHNR and CDR2 is FQNEAQ (reference sequence). This CDR3 comprises 13 residues. V lost 6 bases and J 11 bases, leaving 19 bases between the germline ends. The CDR3 DNA sequence: TGTGCCAGCAGGCGAAACTCAGGGGTATACGCTTTCTTT. The encoded protein is CASRRNSGVYAFF.

CDR3 bases: TGCGCCAGCAGCTTTGGAAGCACTAGCGGGAAAGAAGAGACCCAGTACTTC. This sequence encodes CASSFGSTSGKEETQYF. The V gene is TRBV5-1, the J gene TRBJ2-5, with 10 bases lining up with TRBD2. With 2 bases clipped from V and 3 bases from J, the junction kept 10 bases outside the gene matches. CDR3 size: 17 residues. Germline assignment: CDR1 SGHRS and CDR2 YFSETQ.

This clone was counted between two and nine times. The rearrangement joins TRBV5-1 to TRBJ2-1; unclear D gene. V lost 5 bases and J 4 bases, leaving 4 bases between the germline ends. Per the germline V gene, CDR1 is SGHRS and CDR2 is YFSETQ. The CDR3 is 11 amino acids. CDR3 sequence: CASRQYNEQFF. DNA for the CDR3: TGCGCCAGCAGGCAGTACAATGAGCAGTTCTTC.

This clone was recorded a few times. The V gene is TRBV5-1, the J gene TRBJ2-3; a weak D match, TRBD1 (6 bases). V lost 2 bases and J 3 bases, leaving 10 bases between the germline ends. Looked up from germline, CDR1 is SGHRS and CDR2 is YFSETQ. CDR3 size: 14 residues. The CDR3 nucleotides read TGCGCCAGCAGCTTTGGAACAGGGACAGATACGCAGTATTTT. Protein: CASSFGTGTDTQYF.

This clone was counted ten times or more. V is TRBV12-5 and J is TRBJ2-1; D call uncertain. The germline V gene has CDR1 LGHNT and CDR2 FRNRAP. V dropped 7 bases and J dropped 10 bases, with 5 bases sitting between them. CDR3 length equals 9 residues. The CDR3 coding sequence is TGTGCTAGTGACCAGGAGCAGTTCTTC. This sequence encodes CASDQEQFF. The full variable domain, its missing parts supplied by reference TRBV12-5 and TRBJ2-1, is DARVTQTPRHKVTEMGQEVTMRCQPILGHNTVFWYRQTMMQGLELLAYFRNRAPLDDSGMPKDRFSAEMPDATLATLKIQPSEPRDSAVYFCASDQEQFFGPGTRLTVL.

This clone came up a few times. The CDR3 coding sequence is TGCGCCAGCAGCTTGGCCGACCCCAGGGGCTATGGCTACACCTTC. It is translated as CASSLADPRGYGYTF. The chain has TRBV5-1 and TRBJ1-2; a weak D match, TRBD1 (6 bases). V lost 0 bases and J 4 bases, leaving 13 bases between the germline ends. Germline lookup yields CDR1 SGHRS and CDR2 YFSETQ. The CDR3 is 15 amino acids.

The sample holds a few counts of this clone. The V and J genes are TRBV7-3 and TRBJ2-3; weak D call: TRBD1 (5 bases). Per the germline V gene, CDR1 is SGHTA and CDR2 is FQGTGA. The CDR3 totals 13 residues. The V and J ends lost 9 bases and 5 bases respectively, with 15 bases between them. CDR3 loop: CASQRRVGDTQYF. The DNA of the CDR3 is TGTGCCAGTCAGCGCAGGGTAGGAGATACGCAGTATTTT.

The chain combines TRBV25-1 with TRBJ1-3; D is perhaps TRBD1 (6 bases). This CDR3 contains 15 residues. Deletions cut 6 bases from V and 2 bases from J, with 14 bases between. Germline V gene lookup returns CDR1 MGHDK and CDR2 SYGVNS. As DNA, the CDR3 is TGTGCCAGCAGGAGCCTCGGGACACCTGGAAACACCATATATTTT. This sequence encodes CASRSLGTPGNTIYF.